These 23 T cell receptor beta chains share one sample of origin, sequenced in a study of blood T cell repertoires in COVID-19. TCRdb keeps only in-frame clones here, not all; method: immunoSEQ multiplex PCR. This sample has 180,000 or so clones, with roughly 80% found just once. The sample taken for sequencing was peripheral blood. These receptors came from an older woman with COVID-19, enrolled during active disease.

In the case of this clone: Other DNA sequences within the sample encode an identical CDR3. The chain recombines TRBV10-2 with TRBJ1-2; D gene uncertain. Germline V gene lookup returns CDR1 WSHSY and CDR2 SAAADI. Trimming removed 0 bases from V and 3 bases from J, with 5 bases in between. The CDR3 length is 13 residues. The CDR3 DNA is TGCGCCAGCAGTGAGTCCCCCTACTATGGCTACACCTTC. Amino acids: CASSESPYYGYTF.

The gene calls are TRBV13 and TRBJ1-2; D unresolved. The germline gives CDR1 PRHDT, CDR2 FYEKMQ (reference sequence). CDR3 size: 15 residues. V lost 3 bases and J lost 2, with 13 bases in between. Written as DNA, the CDR3 is TGTGCCAGCAGCTTTTCGTCCGACGGGAACTATGGCTACACCTTC. Residues: CASSFSSDGNYGYTF.

This clone is a singleton in its sample. The chain uses TRBV5-5 and TRBJ1-1, with 7 bases fitting TRBD1. The junction had 8 bases not matched to a gene; V was cut back by 4 bases and J by 2 bases. Germline V gene data show CDR1 as SGHKS and CDR2 as YYEKEE (reference sequence). The CDR3 contains 15 residues. CDR3: CASSPTRQGNTEAFF. The CDR3 DNA reads TGTGCCAGCAGCCCGACCCGACAGGGTAACACTGAAGCTTTCTTT.

The sample holds one count of this clone. This chain connects TRBV9 to TRBJ1-2, with TRBD1 matching over 7 bases. Germline V gives CDR1 SGDLS, CDR2 YYNGEE. There are 15 residues in the CDR3. With 0 bases clipped from V and 6 bases from J, the junction kept 8 bases outside the gene matches. The CDR3 protein is CASSVDTGEAHGYTF. CDR3 coding DNA: TGTGCCAGCAGCGTAGATACAGGGGAGGCTCATGGCTACACCTTC.

This clone was seen only once. The chain employs TRBV7-9 and TRBJ1-5, with no clear D. Germline loops: CDR1 SEHNR, CDR2 FQNEAQ (reference sequence). V shed 0 bases and J shed 5 bases, with 5 bases lying between them. The CDR3 sequence is 13 residues long. CDR3 in DNA: TGTGCCAGCAGCTTAGCGGAGGATCAGCCCCAGCATTTT. As protein: CASSLAEDQPQHF.

The chain recombines TRBV18 with TRBJ1-1, with 8 positions matching TRBD1. With V trimmed by 0 bases and J by 7 bases, 4 bases remained unmatched. Looked up from germline, CDR1 is KGHSH and CDR2 is LQKENI. This CDR3 has 14 residues. The CDR3 reads CASSPPSGGGEAFF. The CDR3 nucleotides are TGTGCCAGCTCACCACCCTCAGGGGGCGGTGAAGCTTTCTTT.

The V gene is TRBV6-6, the J gene TRBJ2-2; 10 positions match TRBD2. Per the germline V gene, CDR1 is MNHNY and CDR2 is SVGAGI (reference sequence). The CDR3 sequence is 17 residues long. The J segment lost 4 bases and the V segment lost 5 bases, leaving 10 bases of the junction unmatched. CDR3 nucleotide sequence: TGTGCCAGCAGTCAGCGGGGGGGAGCGGGGCCCACCGGGGAGCTGTTTTTT. This gives the protein CASSQRGGAGPTGELFF.

The chain carries TRBV2 and TRBJ2-3; 7 bases line up with TRBD1. Losses at the gene ends were 8 bases for V and 2 bases for J; bases not matched to a gene: 10. CDR1 is SNHLY and CDR2 is FYNNEI in the germline V gene. The CDR3 is 15 residues long. CDR3 in amino acids: CASRGRGRDTDTQYF. CDR3 bases: TGTGCCAGCCGGGGCAGGGGGAGAGACACAGATACGCAGTATTTT.

The V and J genes are TRBV7-9 and TRBJ2-7; TRBD1 might be the D (5 bases). V was clipped by 4 bases and J by 3 bases, with 16 bases between them. CDR1 is SEHNR, CDR2 FQNEAQ, per germline (reference sequence). This CDR3 comprises 15 residues. The CDR3 region has the DNA TGTGCCAGCAGCTCTGCCCTGGGGCTGAGCTACGAGCAGTACTTC. Translation: CASSSALGLSYEQYF. Together with reference TRBV7-9 and TRBJ2-7, the CDR3 gives the full variable domain: DTGVSQNPRHKITKRGQNVTFRCDPISEHNRLYWYRQTLGQGPEFLTYFQNEAQLEKSRLLSDRFSAERPKGSFSTLEIQRTEQGDSAMYLCASSSALGLSYEQYFGPGTRLTVT.

The rearrangement joins TRBV6-5 to TRBJ2-5; the D gene is possibly TRBD2 (6 bases). Germline values: CDR1 MNHEY, CDR2 SVGAGI. The ends were cut back, 8 bases at V and 3 bases at J, with 13 bases in the middle. This CDR3 is 13 amino acids long. The CDR3 spells CASGPSGEETQYF. CDR3 nucleotides: TGTGCCAGCGGGCCCTCGGGGGAAGAGACCCAGTACTTC.

This sequence joins TRBV19 and TRBJ1-1, with D possibly matching TRBD1 (5 bases). Trimming removed 3 bases from V and 3 bases from J, with 11 bases in between. Germline loops: CDR1 LNHDA, CDR2 SQIVND (reference sequence). The CDR3 extends over 14 amino acids. CDR3 in amino acids: CASSIRRGDTEAFF. In DNA form, the CDR3 reads TGTGCCAGTAGTATCCGGCGGGGGGACACTGAAGCTTTCTTT.

V usage is TRBV28 and J usage is TRBJ1-5; D is possibly TRBD1 (6 bases). The CDR3 is made up of 11 amino acids. V was clipped by 5 bases and J by 9 bases, with 8 bases between them. CDR1 and CDR2 from the germline V gene are MDHEN and SYDVKM. For the CDR3, the DNA is TGTGCCAGCAGTGTCAGGGGGCCCCAGCATTTT. Translating it yields CASSVRGPQHF. The whole variable domain, remainder taken from reference TRBV28 and TRBJ1-5, is DVKVTQSSRYLVKRTGEKVFLECVQDMDHENMFWYRQDPGLGLRLIYFSYDVKMKEKGDIPEGYSVSREKKERFSLILESASTNQTSMYLCASSVRGPQHFGDGTRLSIL.

V is TRBV30 and J is TRBJ1-2; the D is unclear. V was shortened by 3 bases and J by 0 bases, with 11 bases between the two germline ends. The CDR3 runs to 14 residues. Germline V gene sequence: CDR1 GTSNPN, CDR2 SVGIG (reference sequence). CDR3 in amino acids: CAWRLDWANYGYTF. CDR3 in DNA: TGTGCCTGGAGGTTGGACTGGGCTAACTATGGCTACACCTTC.

This clone was seen more than once but under ten times. The V and J genes are TRBV11-3 and TRBJ2-2, with a tentative D call TRBD1 (5 bases). The CDR3 consists of 12 residues. Per germline, CDR1 SGHNT and CDR2 YENEEA. V was cut by 4 bases and J by 6 bases, with 6 bases left in between. This chain's CDR3 is CASSSRAGELFF. In DNA form, the CDR3 reads TGTGCCAGCAGCTCCAGGGCCGGGGAGCTGTTTTTT. Full variable domain (outside the CDR3, taken from reference TRBV11-3 and TRBJ2-2): EAGVVQSPRYKIIEKKQPVAFWCNPISGHNTLYWYLQNLGQGPELLIRYENEEAVDDSQLPKDRFSAERLKGVDSTLKIQPAELGDSAVYLCASSSRAGELFFGEGSRLTVL.

V is TRBV5-6 and J is TRBJ2-3; 10 nucleotides agree with TRBD1. This CDR3 is 16 amino acids long. Germline V gene data show CDR1 as SGHDT and CDR2 as YYEEEE. The V gene end was trimmed by 4 bases and the J gene end by 6 bases; junction bases not matched to a gene: 11. CDR3 in DNA: TGTGCCAGCAGCAGACCGGGACAGGGGACGTCGGATACGCAGTATTTT. Its protein is CASSRPGQGTSDTQYF.

CDR3 protein: CSASRQVNNEQFF. The CDR3 DNA reads TGCAGTGCTAGTAGACAGGTAAACAATGAGCAGTTCTTC. The chain carries TRBV20-1 and TRBJ2-1; D is possibly TRBD1 (6 bases). The CDR3 covers 13 residues. V was trimmed by 3 bases and J by 5 bases, leaving 11 bases between them. Germline V gene data show CDR1 as DFQATT and CDR2 as SNEGSKA (reference sequence).

This chain uses TRBV4-1 with TRBJ1-1; TRBD1 is a possible D gene (5 bases). Germline V CDR1 and CDR2: MGHRA, YSYEKL. Between the trimmed V and J ends, which lost 4 bases and 4 bases, there was a span of 19 bases. The CDR3 has 16 amino acids. CDR3 sequence: CASSPRLQGSGTEAFF. The CDR3 DNA follows: TGCGCCAGCAGCCCGAGGCTGCAGGGAAGTGGCACTGAAGCTTTCTTT.

The chain links TRBV2 to TRBJ2-4; a possible D gene is TRBD2 (6 bases). CDR1 is SNHLY and CDR2 is FYNNEI in the germline V gene. This CDR3 has 15 residues. Between the trimmed V and J ends, which lost 4 bases and 3 bases, there was a span of 13 bases. This CDR3 is CASSVEGLVKNIQYF. The CDR3 coding sequence is TGTGCCAGCAGTGTGGAGGGGCTGGTCAAAAACATTCAGTACTTC.

In DNA, the CDR3 is TGTGCCAGCAGCTTGGCGCCAGGGGGCTATGAAAAACTGTTTTTT. Its protein product is CASSLAPGGYEKLFF. V gene TRBV5-5 combines with J gene TRBJ1-4; 8 bases fit TRBD1. CDR1 is SGHKS and CDR2 is YYEKEE in the germline V gene (reference sequence). The length of the CDR3 is 15 residues. V trimming: 0 bases; J trimming: 6 bases; junction bases outside the gene matches: 4.

Remarks on this clone: At one end, the junction sequence differs from germline, possibly due to a read error. V usage is TRBV10-2 and J usage is TRBJ1-3, with TRBD1 as a possible D gene (5 bases). The CDR3 contains 14 residues. Germline V gene data show CDR1 as WSHSY and CDR2 as SAAADI. The CDR3 reads CASSEDSAGNTIYF. The CDR3 nucleotides read TGCGCCAGCAGTGAGGACAGTGCTGGGAACACCATATATTTT.

This clone was counted a few times. The chain employs TRBV2 and TRBJ1-5, with a tentative D call TRBD1 (6 bases). CDR1 and CDR2 (germline): SNHLY, FYNNEI. This CDR3 is 14 amino acids long. Trimming pared 6 bases from V and 6 bases from J, leaving 15 bases between. The CDR3, as DNA: TGTGCCAGCAGCGATACAGGGATCCGTCAGCCCCAGCATTTT. Translation: CASSDTGIRQPQHF.

The chain couples TRBV2 to TRBJ2-1, with 9 positions matching TRBD1. V was pared by 1 base and J by 7 bases, with 5 bases of the junction left unmatched. Looked up from germline, CDR1 is SNHLY and CDR2 is FYNNEI. The CDR3 length is 15 residues. The CDR3 spells CASSEGTGAGNEQFF. DNA for the CDR3: TGTGCCAGCAGTGAAGGGACAGGGGCTGGTAATGAGCAGTTCTTC.

The chain recombines TRBV5-7 with TRBJ2-3; 7 bases agree with TRBD1. TRBV5-7 is an ORF, with its function uncertain. The CDR3 extends over 15 amino acids. After removal of 4 bases from V and 3 bases from J, the junction contained 8 bases not matched to a gene. CDR3 region: CASSPRQGWTDTQYF. The CDR3 DNA is TGTGCCAGCAGCCCACGACAGGGTTGGACAGATACGCAGTATTTT.